Shown below are 4 T cell receptor beta chains from a single sample sequenced in a study of Graves' ophthalmopathy and Graves' hyperthyroidism (dated by TCRdb to 2016 to 2018). Sequencing took place on an Illumina HiSeq 2000. For repertoire sequencing, the TCR beta CDR3 regions were amplified from RNA transcripts. A first-round RT-PCR used HTBI primers with the Qiagen OneStep RT-PCR kit, followed by a second-round multiplex PCR, size selection and purification. In TCRdb, the public reads were trimmed at Q25 with fastp and aligned with MiXCR, with productive beta chains retained. Rows are combined by CDR3 protein, so each entry shows the most common genes and DNA. This sample holds 680,000 or so distinct CDR3 sequences; around a fifth were observed only once. Roughly 6.9% of the sample comes from the top ten. Material for sequencing was peripheral blood. Every receptor here comes from a woman aged 18-29 years with stable Graves' hyperthyroidism. Some clones in this sample may be carry-over from other donors' samples. Donor details come from another sample of the same person, matched by shared clones.

The chain combines TRBV6-1 with TRBJ2-7; D might be TRBD1 (5 bases). Between the trimmed V and J ends, which lost 6 bases and 9 bases, there was a span of 12 bases. The CDR3 runs to 11 residues. CDR1 is MNHNS and CDR2 is SASEGT in the germline V gene. For the CDR3, the DNA is TGTGCCAGCAGGGATCCTCAGGGGCAGTACTTC. It specifies CASRDPQGQYF.

This clonotype was recorded at least ten times. The rearrangement uses TRBV12-3 or TRBV12-4 and TRBJ2-5; a weak D match, TRBD2 (6 bases). The CDR3 has 13 amino acids. Between the trimmed V and J ends, which lost 6 bases and 5 bases, there was a span of 13 bases. CDR3 amino acids: CASSGSRLETQYF. The CDR3 DNA is TGTGCCAGCAGCGGGAGTAGGCTTGAGACCCAGTACTTC.

Worth noting for this clonotype: A clone one base away is much larger, so this may be a read error. The V gene is TRBV12-3 or TRBV12-4, the J gene TRBJ1-1; 7 nucleotides agree with TRBD1. The CDR3 consists of 14 residues. The CDR3 spells CASRRRQGQTEACF. DNA for the CDR3: TGTGCCAGCAGACGAAGACAGGGACAGACTGAAGCTTGCTTT.

The rearrangement uses TRBV4-1 and TRBJ1-3; 9 nucleotides line up with TRBD1. CDR1 MGHRA and CDR2 YSYEKL come from the germline V gene. With V trimmed by 5 bases and J by 3 bases, 5 bases remained unmatched. The CDR3 loop spans 15 amino acids. The DNA of the CDR3 is TGCGCCAGCAGCGGACGGACAGGGGTTGGAAACACCATATATTTT. Translating gives CASSGRTGVGNTIYF.